Presented here are 29 T cell receptor beta chains from one specimen sequenced in a study of HIV-infected patients and healthy controls. Via MiXCR, TCRdb re-called the 5' RACE reads, giving one row per CDR3 protein. Of about 67,000 distinct CDR3 sequences listed, about 17% are singletons. Specimen: CD4+ T cells from blood. The receptors come from a human donor in good health.

This clonotype occurred a few times. This chain links TRBV20-1 with TRBJ2-7, with D maybe TRBD2 (5 bases). The CDR3 is 12 amino acids. From germline, CDR1 is DFQATT and CDR2 SNEGSKA (reference sequence). V was pared by 6 bases and J by 1 base, with 10 bases between. The CDR3 DNA reads TGCAGTGCCAGGACTCCATCCTACGAGCAGTACTTC. Its protein product is CSARTPSYEQYF.

Notes on this clonotype: A read error is possible here, since a much larger clone lies one base away. The genes are TRBV27 and TRBJ1-2, with D possibly matching TRBD1 (5 bases). The CDR3 sequence is 17 residues long. The germline V gene encodes CDR1 MNHEY and CDR2 SMNVEV (reference sequence). The V gene lost 2 bases and the J gene lost 0 bases, with 16 bases spanning the gap. CDR3 nucleotides: TGTGCCAGCAGTTTAATACTCAGGGAGTCAACTAACTATGGCTACACCTTC. As protein: CASSLILRESTNYGYTF.

The chain is built from TRBV4-2 and TRBJ2-2; D may be TRBD1 (5 bases). The V gene lost 4 bases and the J gene lost 3 bases, with 12 bases spanning the gap. The CDR3 length is 15 residues. Per the germline V gene, CDR1 is LGHNA and CDR2 is YNFKEQ. CDR3 sequence reads: CASSPTTDYTGELFF. As DNA, the CDR3 is TGTGCCAGCAGCCCCACGACAGATTACACCGGGGAGCTGTTTTTT.

The rearrangement links TRBV7-2 to TRBJ2-3; D ambiguous. Germline lookup yields CDR1 SGHTA and CDR2 FQGNSA. This CDR3 contains 13 residues. Trimming removed 5 bases at V and 4 bases at J, with 10 bases between. CDR3 loop: CASSTQYADTQYF. CDR3 nucleotides: TGTGCCAGCAGCACTCAATACGCAGATACGCAGTATTTT. Complete variable domain (other parts from reference TRBV7-2 and TRBJ2-3): GAGVSQSPSNKVTEKGKDVELRCDPISGHTALYWYRQSLGQGLEFLIYFQGNSAPDKSGLPSDRFSAERTGGSVSTLTIQRTQQEDSAVYLCASSTQYADTQYFGPGTRLTVL.

This clonotype occurred a few times. V gene TRBV19 combines with J gene TRBJ2-1; D perhaps matches TRBD2 (5 bases). The CDR3 runs 14 residues. The germline V gene has CDR1 LNHDA and CDR2 SQIVND (reference sequence). V lost 7 bases, J lost 2 bases, and 12 bases lay in between. Here the CDR3 reads CASTQDLAYNEQFF. In DNA, the CDR3 is TGTGCCAGTACTCAGGACTTAGCCTACAATGAGCAGTTCTTC.

This clonotype has just a few counts. This sequence joins TRBV27 and TRBJ1-6; D is ambiguous. CDR1 is MNHEY and CDR2 is SMNVEV in the germline V gene (reference sequence). CDR3 length: 14 amino acids. Trimming stripped 3 bases from V and 8 bases from J, with 11 bases between. The CDR3 coding sequence is TGTGCCAGCAGTTTGGGATGGTTATATTCACCCCTCCACTTT. This codes for CASSLGWLYSPLHF.

This clonotype is labeled medium-sized. V gene TRBV7-8 combines with J gene TRBJ2-1, with no clear D. Germline CDR1 and CDR2: SGHVS and FQNEAQ. CDR3 length: 13 amino acids. V lost 1 base, J lost 9 bases, and 10 bases lay in between. CDR3 sequence reads: CASSLGVGLEQFF. Written as DNA, the CDR3 is TGTGCCAGCAGCTTAGGGGTAGGCCTTGAGCAGTTCTTC.

This clonotype was detected many times. The chain employs TRBV7-6 and TRBJ1-1; D might be TRBD1 (6 bases). Germline V CDR1 and CDR2: SGHVS, FNYEAQ. The ends were cut back, 3 bases at V and 1 base at J, with 12 bases in the middle. The CDR3 is 15 amino acids. The CDR3: CASSLGGGRNTEAFF. For the CDR3, the DNA is TGTGCCAGCAGCTTGGGGGGGGGGCGGAACACTGAAGCTTTCTTT.

The V call is TRBV10-3, the J call TRBJ1-2; D gene unclear. This CDR3 is 14 amino acids long. V shed 5 bases and J shed 6 bases, with 16 bases lying between them. Germline V CDR1 and CDR2: ENHRY, SYGVKD. CDR3 sequence: CAISQDRAMDGYTF. The CDR3 DNA sequence: TGTGCCATCAGTCAGGACCGTGCAATGGATGGCTACACCTTC.

This clonotype was detected a few times. The V and J genes are TRBV29-1 and TRBJ2-7; weak D call: TRBD2 (7 bases). Trimming removed 4 bases from V and 6 bases from J, with 16 bases in between. Germline V CDR1 and CDR2: SQVTM, ANQGSEA. This CDR3 is 13 amino acids long. CDR3 region: CSVGAQGGREQYF. The CDR3 DNA is TGCAGCGTTGGAGCACAGGGAGGGCGCGAGCAGTACTTC.

This clonotype was seen only once. The genes are TRBV12-3 or TRBV12-4 and TRBJ2-1; D remains unclear. V was trimmed by 5 bases and J by 6 bases, leaving 14 bases between them. This CDR3 comprises 14 residues. CDR3 sequence: CASSRVNGFNEQFF. In nucleotides, the CDR3 is TGTGCCAGCAGTAGGGTCAATGGGTTCAATGAGCAGTTCTTC.

This clonotype appeared a few times. This chain joins TRBV6-5 and TRBJ2-7; no clear D gene. Germline V gene sequence: CDR1 MNHEY, CDR2 SVGAGI. This CDR3 is 13 amino acids long. Trimming stripped 5 bases from V and 2 bases from J, with 10 bases between. In nucleotides, the CDR3 is TGTGCCAGCAGTCGACGTGGTCCCTACGAGCAGTACTTC. It specifies CASSRRGPYEQYF.

The chain couples TRBV4-3 to TRBJ1-6; D remains ambiguous. This CDR3 is 14 amino acids long. V was clipped by 0 bases and J by 10 bases, with 10 bases between them. Germline V gene data show CDR1 as LGHNA and CDR2 as YSLEER. CDR3 bases: TGCGCCAGCAGCCAAGATCGAAGGGAATCACCCCTCCACTTT. This codes for CASSQDRRESPLHF.

The J gene is TRBJ2-7, the V gene TRBV19, with 7 bases identical to TRBD1. In germline, CDR1 is LNHDA, CDR2 SQIVND (reference sequence). The J segment lost 2 bases and the V segment lost 3 bases, leaving 1 base of the junction unmatched. This CDR3 has 13 residues. CDR3 nucleotides: TGTGCCAGTAGTATGACAGGGACCTACGAGCAGTACTTC. Its translation is CASSMTGTYEQYF.

This clonotype was counted a few times. The chain joins TRBV3-1 to TRBJ2-2; 10 bases are shared with TRBD1. The V gene end was trimmed by 0 bases and the J gene end by 4 bases; junction bases not matched to a gene: 5. Per the germline V gene, CDR1 is LGHDT and CDR2 is YNNKEL (reference sequence). The CDR3 totals 17 residues. CDR3 bases: TGTGCCAGCAGCCAAGATCCCCGGGACAGGGGCACCGGGGAGCTGTTTTTT. Translating gives CASSQDPRDRGTGELFF.

V gene TRBV18 combines with J gene TRBJ2-3; TRBD2 matches at 7 bases. Germline loops: CDR1 KGHSH, CDR2 LQKENI. Trimming at V came to 3 bases and at J to 4 bases, leaving 7 bases not matched to a gene. This CDR3 is 15 amino acids long. The CDR3 region has the DNA TGTGCCAGCTCACCCCGCGGGGGATCTTCAGATACGCAGTATTTT. It codes for CASSPRGGSSDTQYF.

This clonotype was seen a few times. The CDR3 coding sequence is TGTGCCAGCATACTGGACAGGGATCACAATCAGCCCCAGCATTTT. Protein product: CASILDRDHNQPQHF. The chain carries TRBV6-2 or TRBV6-3 and TRBJ1-5; 8 bases line up with TRBD1. The CDR3 is 15 amino acids. CDR1 and CDR2 (germline): MNHEY, SVGEGT. After removal of 7 bases from V and 3 bases from J, the junction contained 8 bases not matched to a gene.

The V call is TRBV19, the J call TRBJ1-4; no clear D. Germline V gene sequence: CDR1 LNHDA, CDR2 SQIVND (reference sequence). The CDR3 consists of 17 residues. Trimming pared 3 bases from V and 0 bases from J, leaving 14 bases between. The CDR3 loop is CASSILSKIATNEKLFF. The CDR3 DNA is TGTGCCAGTAGTATTCTATCCAAGATTGCAACTAATGAAAAACTGTTTTTT.

The chain links TRBV11-2 to TRBJ2-5; TRBD1 is a possible D gene (5 bases). Trimming took 4 bases from V and 8 from J, leaving 23 bases between them. The CDR3 spans 16 residues. CDR1 is SGHAT and CDR2 is FQNNGV in the germline V gene. CDR3 in DNA: TGTGCCAGCAGCTCACGAGGTACAGGTGCTTTGGGCACCCAGTACTTC. The encoded protein is CASSSRGTGALGTQYF.

The V and J genes are TRBV27 and TRBJ2-3, with 8 bases fitting TRBD2. With 0 bases clipped from V and 8 bases from J, the junction kept 7 bases outside the gene matches. The CDR3 is 15 residues long. CDR1 is MNHEY and CDR2 is SMNVEV in the germline V gene (reference sequence). The CDR3 here is CASSLSAGGSFTQYF. In DNA form, the CDR3 reads TGTGCCAGCAGTTTATCGGCGGGGGGATCTTTTACGCAGTATTTT.

This clonotype was counted between two and nine times. The gene calls are TRBV20-1 and TRBJ1-2; possible D gene TRBD1, 6 bases. The CDR3 consists of 13 residues. Trimming took off 0 bases at V and 10 bases at J, with 15 bases between the two ends. Germline assignment: CDR1 DFQATT and CDR2 SNEGSKA (reference sequence). As DNA, the CDR3 is TGCAGTGCTAGAGATGGGAGGGGGGTTGACTACACCTTC. It encodes CSARDGRGVDYTF.

As concerns this clonotype: Its ends do not fully match the called genes, so a read error is possible. J is TRBJ1-2 and V is TRBV18, with D possibly being TRBD1 (5 bases). In germline, CDR1 is KGHSH, CDR2 LQKENI. This CDR3 contains 13 residues. The CDR3 DNA sequence: TGTGCCAGCTCACCAATCAGGGACCGCGATCATGCCTTC. The encoded protein is CASSPIRDRDHAF.

The chain employs TRBV15 and TRBJ2-7, with D possibly matching TRBD2 (6 bases). Germline V CDR1 and CDR2: LNHNV, YYDKDF (reference sequence). The V end lost 3 bases, the J end lost 9 bases, and 15 bases lay between the germline ends. This CDR3 has 13 residues. The CDR3 DNA reads TGTGCCACCAGCAGTCTTCGGCTAGCGCGGCAGTACTTC. Amino acid sequence: CATSSLRLARQYF.

This rearrangement joins TRBV7-2 to TRBJ1-1, with D tentatively TRBD1 (6 bases). Trimming left V 5 bases short and J 7 bases short, with 17 bases between. The germline V gene encodes CDR1 SGHTA and CDR2 FQGNSA. This CDR3 contains 14 residues. The CDR3 nucleotides read TGTGCCAGCAGCCCACAAGGACAGAAAGGTGAAGCTTTCTTT. It encodes CASSPQGQKGEAFF.

This chain links TRBV5-1 with TRBJ1-1, with unresolved D. This CDR3 is 14 amino acids long. Germline lookup yields CDR1 SGHRS and CDR2 YFSETQ. Trimming removed 5 bases from V and 1 base from J, with 12 bases in between. CDR3 amino acids: CASSTSVSNTEAFF. For the CDR3, the DNA is TGCGCCAGCAGTACGAGCGTCTCGAACACTGAAGCTTTCTTT. Filled out from reference TRBV5-1 and TRBJ1-1, the complete variable domain reads KAGVTQTPRYLIKTRGQQVTLSCSPISGHRSVSWYQQTPGQGLQFLFEYFSETQRNKGNFPGRFSGRQFSNSRSEMNVSTLELGDSALYLCASSTSVSNTEAFFGQGTRLTVV.

This clonotype was seen many times. The rearrangement uses TRBV21-1 and TRBJ2-2; the table's D call, TRBD1, has no DNA check behind it. TRBV21-1 is described as a pseudogene. The CDR3 has 13 amino acids. The CDR3 here is CASSLTGAGELFF. The CDR3 DNA follows: TGTGCCAGCTCCTTGACAGGGGCCGGGGAGCTGTTTTTT.

A few counts support this clonotype. The chain recombines TRBV27 with TRBJ2-4; no clear D gene. Germline CDR1 is MNHEY and CDR2 is SMNVEV (reference sequence). The V gene lost 0 bases and the J gene lost 0 bases, with 9 bases spanning the gap. The length of the CDR3 is 16 residues. The CDR3 sequence is CASSLSMQLAKNIQYF. CDR3 DNA: TGTGCCAGCAGTTTATCGATGCAGCTAGCCAAAAACATTCAGTACTTC.

This clonotype was seen ten or more times. This chain links TRBV7-9 with TRBJ2-5, with D perhaps TRBD1 or TRBD2 (6 bases each). V lost 4 bases and J 5 bases, leaving 11 bases between the germline ends. Germline values: CDR1 SEHNR, CDR2 FQNEAQ (reference sequence). The CDR3 runs 13 residues. CDR3 region: CASSSRGDETQYF. The CDR3 DNA reads as TGTGCCAGCAGCTCTAGGGGGGACGAGACCCAGTACTTC.

This clonotype was seen a handful of times. The rearrangement uses TRBV12-3 or TRBV12-4 and TRBJ1-2; TRBD1 agrees at 8 bases. This CDR3 has 13 residues. V lost 3 bases, J lost 8 bases, and 5 bases stayed unmatched. CDR3 DNA sequence: TGTGCCAGCAGTTTGGACAGGGTAGGAGGCTACACCTTC. This sequence encodes CASSLDRVGGYTF.